The T cell receptor beta chain described here comes from a study of blood T cell repertoires in COVID-19. Study-wide context: Whether acute or convalescent, the COVID-19 samples came from the United States, Italy and Spain. The analysed material was cDNA or gDNA that came from T cells, B-cell-depleted T cells, or PBMCs.

Recruited during active infection, patients (from Seattle) were subsequently followed longitudinally. Germline CDR1 SGHTA, CDR2 FQGNSA. This CDR3 region has 12 residues. V lost 3 bases, J lost 9 bases, and 9 bases lay in between. Profiling relied on immunoSEQ multiplex PCR, and the TCRdb table lists in-frame clones only, not all of them. The table shows 250,000 to 350,000 clones, with approximately 87% occurring only once. The chain recombines TRBV7-2 with TRBJ2-1; no definite D call. The sequencing sample was made of peripheral blood. This clonotype was obtained from a woman aged 25 to 39 with COVID-19, enrolled during active disease. CDR3 sequence reads: CASSLPLSEQFF. The CDR3 region has the DNA TGTGCCAGCAGCTTGCCCCTGAGTGAGCAGTTCTTC.